The T cell receptor beta chain described here comes from a study of cytomegalovirus exposure and HLA in healthy donors. Study background: The use of the same platform for the 120 or so validation repertoires and the roughly 630 first-cohort repertoires was reported by a later analysis.

V lost 5 bases to trimming and J lost 7 bases; unmatched junction nucleotides: 14. CDR1 MGHRA and CDR2 YSYEKL come from the germline V gene. There are 19 residues in the CDR3. Sequencing used immunoSEQ multiplex PCR; TCRdb keeps in-frame clones, though not all of them. Among about 64,000 clones listed, 75% to 90% were seen once. The sequenced material came from PBMCs. The sequence came from a woman between 18 and 30 years old in good health and CMV-seronegative. The gene calls are TRBV4-1 and TRBJ2-2; 15 positions match TRBD2. The CDR3 sequence is CASSFRSGLAGGQVGELFF. CDR3 sequence (DNA): TGCGCCAGCAGCTTTCGCTCCGGACTAGCGGGAGGGCAAGTCGGGGAGCTGTTTTTT.